This is a list of T cell receptor beta chains from one sample in a study of cytomegalovirus exposure and HLA in healthy donors. The repertoire was sequenced with immunoSEQ multiplex PCR; TCRdb's copy has only in-frame clones and lacks some. The sample consists of over 150,000 clones, 65% to 70% of them appearing once. The specimen was PBMCs. The receptors were gathered from a young woman in good health and CMV-seropositive. CDR3s include the opening cysteine and the closing phenylalanine or tryptophan. D genes are given only for firm matches. Some rows have no size entry. The others give once, few or many, or a class for an expanded clone.

V: TRBV5-1
D: NA
size: NA
J: TRBJ1-4
DNA: TGCGCCAGCAGCTTGGGAGGGGAAAAACTGTTTTTT
CDR3: CASSLGGEKLFF

V: TRBV25-1
D: TRBD2
size: once
J: TRBJ2-3
DNA: TGTGCCAGCAGTGAACGTCTAGCGGGTGGGTTGCCCGTGGATACGCAGTATTTT
CDR3: CASSERLAGGLPVDTQYF

V: TRBV10-3
D: NA
size: few
J: TRBJ1-1
DNA: TGTGCCATCAGTGGAATCAGGGCGACTGAAGCTTTCTTT
CDR3: CAISGIRATEAFF

V: TRBV6-1
D: NA
size: few
J: TRBJ2-7
DNA: TGTGCCAGCAGTGAATACGCTATAAAAAGCTCCTACGAGCAGTACTTC
CDR3: CASSEYAIKSSYEQYF

V: TRBV7-2
D: NA
size: NA
J: TRBJ1-6
DNA: TGTGCCAGCAGCCGTATAGTCAATTCACCCCTCCACTTT
CDR3: CASSRIVNSPLHF

V: TRBV11-2
D: TRBD2
size: NA
J: TRBJ2-1
DNA: TGTGCCAGCAGCTTAAACCTGGCGTGGGGTAGCGGGGTCTACAATGAGCAGTTCTTC
CDR3: CASSLNLAWGSGVYNEQFF

V: TRBV28
D: TRBD1
size: NA
J: TRBJ2-7
DNA: TGTGCCAGCAGTCTCCCTGAATACCGGGACAGGGGTCTTCGGTACTTC
CDR3: CASSLPEYRDRGLRYF

V: TRBV9
D: NA
size: NA
J: TRBJ2-5
DNA: TGTGCCAGCAGCGTAGCCTCGGGACTTCAAGAGACCCAGTACTTC
CDR3: CASSVASGLQETQYF

V: TRBV15
D: NA
size: NA
J: TRBJ2-3
DNA: TGTGCCACCAGCACCAGACTGTCTGGCACAGATACGCAGTATTTT
CDR3: CATSTRLSGTDTQYF

V: TRBV19
D: NA
size: NA
J: TRBJ2-1
DNA: TGTGCCAGTAGTATTGGCGGGACCGATGAGCAGTTCTTC
CDR3: CASSIGGTDEQFF

V: TRBV11-1
D: NA
size: NA
J: TRBJ2-1
DNA: TGTGCCAGCAGCCCTTCCGCGCTTCCCTACAATGAGCAGTTCTTC
CDR3: CASSPSALPYNEQFF

V: TRBV10-3
D: NA
size: once
J: TRBJ2-3
DNA: TGTGCCATCAGTGAGTCGGACAGCAACACAGATACGCAGTATTTT
CDR3: CAISESDSNTDTQYF

V: TRBV6-5
D: NA
size: few
J: TRBJ1-1
DNA: TGTGCCAGCCCTTTCCACACTGAAGCTTTCTTT
CDR3: CASPFHTEAFF

V: TRBV28
D: NA
size: NA
J: TRBJ2-7
DNA: TGTGCCAGCGCGGTCACCTACGAGCAGTACTTC
CDR3: CASAVTYEQYF

V: TRBV7-9
D: NA
size: once
J: TRBJ1-3
DNA: TGTGCCAGCAGCCCCAGGGGAAACTCTGGAAACACCATATATTTT
CDR3: CASSPRGNSGNTIYF

V: TRBV30
D: TRBD2
size: few
J: TRBJ2-1
DNA: TGTGCCTGGACCGGGGAGCGGGAGGGCTGGGATGAGCAGTTCTTC
CDR3: CAWTGEREGWDEQFF

V: TRBV5-4
D: NA
size: NA
J: TRBJ2-2
DNA: TGTGCCAGCAGCTTGGCCCAGACTCGCGACACCGGGGAGCTGTTTTTT
CDR3: CASSLAQTRDTGELFF

V: TRBV5-1
D: TRBD1
size: NA
J: TRBJ2-7
DNA: TGCGCCAGCAGCCGGGACAGGGTGTCCTACGAGCAGTACTTC
CDR3: CASSRDRVSYEQYF

V: TRBV6-6
D: TRBD1
size: NA
J: TRBJ1-2
DNA: TGTGCCAGCAGTCCGACAGGGGATGGCTACACCTTC
CDR3: CASSPTGDGYTF

V: TRBV13
D: TRBD1
size: once
J: TRBJ2-7
DNA: TGTGCCAGCAGCCCAGGGACAGGGGTCGGGTACGAGCAGTACTTC
CDR3: CASSPGTGVGYEQYF

V: TRBV29-1
D: TRBD2
size: NA
J: TRBJ2-1
DNA: TGCAGCGTTCAGAGCGGGAGGGCCCATAATGAGCAGTTCTTC
CDR3: CSVQSGRAHNEQFF

V: TRBV5-4
D: TRBD1
size: NA
J: TRBJ1-2
DNA: TGTGCCAGCAGCTCGACAGGGGCGGCGGGGGGCTACACCTTC
CDR3: CASSSTGAAGGYTF

V: TRBV28
D: TRBD1
size: few
J: TRBJ1-4
DNA: TGTGCCAGCAGTTTCGAGGGGACAGCTAATGAAAAACTGTTTTTT
CDR3: CASSFEGTANEKLFF

V: TRBV6-1
D: NA
size: NA
J: TRBJ2-7
DNA: TGTGCCAGCAGTGAAATCAGGGGTCCGTACGAGCAGTACTTC
CDR3: CASSEIRGPYEQYF

V: TRBV28
D: NA
size: NA
J: TRBJ2-7
DNA: TGTGCCAGCACTCAGGCTCCTACCTACGAGCAGTACTTC
CDR3: CASTQAPTYEQYF

V: TRBV27
D: TRBD2
size: NA
J: TRBJ2-1
DNA: TGTTCGGCGCTAGCGGTCTGGGGAGAGCAGTTCTTC
CDR3: CSALAVWGEQFF

V: TRBV4-3
D: NA
size: few
J: TRBJ1-5
DNA: TGCGCCAGCAGCCAAGGATGGCAGGGGCGAGAGGTTCATGGTCAGCCCCAGCATTTT
CDR3: CASSQGWQGREVHGQPQHF

V: TRBV6-1
D: TRBD2
size: NA
J: TRBJ2-5
DNA: TGTGCCAGCAGTGAAGGGAGCGGGGAAGAGACCCAGTACTTC
CDR3: CASSEGSGEETQYF

V: TRBV27
D: NA
size: NA
J: TRBJ2-1
DNA: TGTGCCAGCAGTATTGAAGCGGGCCGGGACCACAATGAGCAGTTCTTC
CDR3: CASSIEAGRDHNEQFF

V: TRBV14
D: NA
size: NA
J: TRBJ2-2
DNA: TGTGCCAGCAGTAAAACGATGGGCATCATGGGGGAGCTGTTTTTT
CDR3: CASSKTMGIMGELFF

V: TRBV7-2
D: TRBD1
size: NA
J: TRBJ2-5
DNA: TGTGCCAGCAGCAAACAAGGGGGCAGTGAGACCCAGTACTTC
CDR3: CASSKQGGSETQYF

V: TRBV18
D: NA
size: NA
J: TRBJ1-3
DNA: TGTGCCAGCTCACCTTCGCAGGGCATTTCTGGAAACACCATATATTTT
CDR3: CASSPSQGISGNTIYF

V: TRBV2
D: NA
size: NA
J: TRBJ2-7
DNA: TGTGCCAGCACCACCAGGGGTCTCACCTACGAGCAGTACTTC
CDR3: CASTTRGLTYEQYF

V: TRBV29-1
D: NA
size: NA
J: TRBJ2-5
DNA: TGCAGCGCGTTGCGGAATCAAGAGACCCAGTACTTC
CDR3: CSALRNQETQYF

V: TRBV6-5
D: TRBD1
size: NA
J: TRBJ1-2
DNA: TGTGCCAGCAGTTACGGGGGACAGGGGGCGCGGGGCTACACCTTC
CDR3: CASSYGGQGARGYTF

V: TRBV6-5
D: TRBD1
size: NA
J: TRBJ1-5
DNA: TGTGCCAGCAGCTCGGGACAGGGGCTACAGCCCCAGCATTTT
CDR3: CASSSGQGLQPQHF

V: TRBV13
D: TRBD2
size: few
J: TRBJ2-7
DNA: TGTGCCAGCAGCTTAGGCCTCGGAGCGGGGGATCGGCAGTACTTC
CDR3: CASSLGLGAGDRQYF

V: TRBV30
D: NA
size: NA
J: TRBJ2-7
DNA: TGTGCCTGGAGTTCAGGCCCCCGCGAGCAGTACTTC
CDR3: CAWSSGPREQYF

V: TRBV14
D: TRBD2
size: few
J: TRBJ2-7
DNA: TGTGCCAGCAGCCAAAGAATAGCGGGAGGGCACGAGCAGTACTTC
CDR3: CASSQRIAGGHEQYF

V: TRBV19
D: NA
size: few
J: TRBJ2-3
DNA: TGTGCCAGTGGCGACTACGCTCCAGATACGCAGTATTTT
CDR3: CASGDYAPDTQYF

V: TRBV4-2
D: TRBD2
size: NA
J: TRBJ2-7
DNA: TGTGCCAGCAGCCCGACGGGGGCTAGCGGGAGAAACGAGCAGTACTTC
CDR3: CASSPTGASGRNEQYF

V: TRBV27
D: TRBD2
size: NA
J: TRBJ2-1
DNA: TGTGCCAGTGCGGGGGGGCTTTACAATGAGCAGTTCTTC
CDR3: CASAGGLYNEQFF

V: TRBV18
D: TRBD1
size: few
J: TRBJ1-1
DNA: TGTGCCAGCTCATCAGGACAGGGGGCGACTGAAGCTTTCTTT
CDR3: CASSSGQGATEAFF